The T cell receptor beta chain described here comes from a study of cytomegalovirus exposure and HLA in healthy donors (dated by TCRdb to 2017 to 2019). As for the study more broadly: An earlier analysis of some 600 of the donors reported under 300 Gb of sequence data and about 120 million unique TCR beta sequences obtained from about 179 million T cells. An early release that covered approximately 600 HLA-typed donors contained about 300 gigabases of sequencing data and tens of millions of unique TCR sequences. The genetic ancestry cluster associated with self-reported Caucasian donors included 81% of the roughly 380 genotyped donors. The aim of the study was to test whether cataloging public T cell receptors could identify signatures of past pathogen exposure. The study profiled the T cell repertoires of some 610 subjects by immunosequencing and related them to cytomegalovirus serostatus. In addition to the first cohort of roughly 670 subjects, a separate validation cohort of 100 to 150 different subjects was used. To predict cytomegalovirus infection status, the study brought together high-throughput TCR immunosequencing, statistical association of individual TCRs with disease status, and machine learning. To study patterns of TCR occurrence, a later analysis re-analyzed previously published TCR beta repertoires from several hundred donors and added high-resolution HLA genotyping. Rather than drawing on any new phenotypic data, the later analysis identified candidate immune exposures from TCR beta sequences and the way those sequences occurred across donors. An earlier analysis of several hundred of the donors applied high-throughput TCR beta sequencing to assess whether each TCR beta V gene segment acted as functional or pseudogenic. Donor age, sex, ethnicity and CMV serostatus were compiled together with the repertoire data. Genome-wide SNP genotypes for about 65% of the 666 donors were used in a later genetic analysis, which treated that subset as a discovery cohort. All discovery cohort repertoires had been generated on a single sequencing platform. HLA typing included class I and class II loci at four-digit resolution. The number of donors typed differed by locus, with roughly 620-630 for A, B, C, DRB1 and DQB1, roughly 520 for DQA1, 600 to 610 for DPA1, and some 440 for DPB1. Four to six DR-DQ haplotypes were handled as single units for association and clustering, since linkage in the cohort was strong. Among about 360 genotyped donors of the cohort, an average of about 240,000 unique TCR beta nucleotide sequences were sequenced per donor, about a sixth of them non-productive.

As concerns this clone: No antigen is known for it. Base quality data are lacking; no much larger clone is found one base away.

The cohort consisted of 600 to 700 healthy bone marrow donors. At the time of sampling, every cohort member was nominally healthy, though immune exposures that went unrecorded were likely present. The donor was CMV seronegative and belonged to the group of more than 300 seronegative cohort members. Every donor gave a peripheral blood sample, and the peripheral blood mononuclear cells from that sample were used for TCR beta sequencing. The Qiagen DNeasy Blood Extraction Kit was used to extract genomic DNA from the blood cell samples. CDR1 and CDR2, per the germline V gene, are SNHLY and FYNNEI. The CDR3 starts with the cysteine, ends with the phenylalanine, and has 14 residues. Kept here is only the CDR3 DNA, which spans 42 bases and is read in frame from base 1. V is cut by 6 bases and J by 4 bases, and the space between the germline ends is 12 bases. Library method: the immunoSEQ multiplex PCR assay. For the multiplex PCR, a mixture combining 60 forward primers for TCR Vbeta segments and 13 reverse primers for TCR Jbeta segments was used. The CDR3 region of rearranged TCR beta genes was amplified from genomic DNA with a multiplex PCR assay. Amplified TCR beta libraries were sequenced as 87-base-pair reads on the Illumina HiSeq System. Regarding the original processing steps: Across the roughly 670 repertoires, a later analysis counted 78 million or so unique TCR beta chains, around 11 million of which were shared by at least two donors. Raw reads were error-corrected and collapsed into unique sequences by a nearest-neighbor algorithm in which closely related sequences were merged to remove PCR and sequencing errors. To assign V, D and J gene segments, CDR3 sequences were aligned to IMGT reference sequences. For a sequence to be retained, a match of at least six nucleotides was required to both a V gene segment and a J gene segment. A rearrangement counted as productive if the CDR3 had no stop codons and remained in frame with V and J, and every other rearrangement counted as non-productive. CDR3 was defined by IMGT convention, running from the second conserved V-encoded cysteine to the conserved J-encoded phenylalanine. Sequences without an unambiguous match to a single V gene segment were excluded from the earlier analysis of several hundred of the donors. An earlier analysis of 500 to 600 of the donors classified V segments as functional when productive rearrangements were above 56.7% and as segregating when the standard deviation between donors was above 5%. A statistical classification framework was built to diagnose cytomegalovirus status from the catalog of TCR beta chain sequences. In a later analysis, TCR nucleotide sequences were compared against IMGT/GENE-DB human TR gene sequences so that V and J genes could be assigned. The TCRdist pipeline was used in a later analysis to assign CDR3 sequences and most-parsimonious VDJ recombination scenarios. In a later analysis, each TCR beta chain was defined by its CDR3 amino acid sequence together with its V-gene family, and reads without a unique V-gene family were excluded. A later analysis removed several hundred highly shared, low-generation-probability nucleotide sequences to deal with suspected cross-contamination and a sequencing artifact. In a later analysis, a clonal expansion index for each public chain was calculated from normalized within-repertoire ranks of inferred template counts. In a later analysis, generation probabilities were computed using a VDJ recombination model fitted to out-of-frame rearrangements, and the results were checked against IGoR. In a later analysis, TCR-TCR, TCR-HLA and TCR-CMV co-occurrence was scored with hypergeometric tests, and a repertoire-size bias correction was applied to TCR pairs. False discovery rates were estimated in a later analysis by permuting HLA or CMV assignments 20 times. In a later analysis, co-occurring TCRs were grouped with DBSCAN, and TCRdist sequence similarity was added when clustering was performed within HLA-allele-positive subsets. Co-occurrence clustering excluded repertoires with fewer than 30,000 or more than 120,000 public chains, plus five with anomalous nucleotide sharing. The source is immuneACCESS, and TCRdb retained only in-frame sequences with V and J called. Part of the clones is not carried over; for the studies checked, unresolved V genes explain less than half of this, and the remainder is unexplained. V and J calls and clone size are given by that table; D and trimming were obtained from the DNA. The sample records around 92,000 clones, 80% of which are singletons. Around 2% of the sample goes to the ten largest clones.

Findings and caveats that apply to the study as a whole: A later analysis reported that several top co-occurrence clusters appeared linked to parvovirus B19, influenza, CMV and Epstein-Barr virus. In a later genetic analysis, fewer N-insertions in productive TCRs were reported among donors in an Asian-associated ancestry cluster than the approximately 710-donor mean. V-gene and J-gene trimming of TCR beta chains was associated with a missense DCLRE1C variant in a later genetic analysis, and the association was replicated in an independent cohort. According to a later analysis, TCR association rates differed among HLA loci, with DRB1 alleles showing the most associated TCRs and HLA-C alleles showing the fewest. At a false discovery rate of 0.05, a later analysis linked around 15,000 TCR beta sequences to specific HLA alleles. The only immune exposure information available for the cohort was CMV serostatus. The sequencing pipeline was judged likely to have produced a cluster of highly shared sequence variants as a technical artifact. Because some donors lacked HLA typing at each locus, the association tests relied only on the typed subset. The 87-base-pair reads could not distinguish some IMGT-functional V segments, including TRBV6-2 and TRBV6-3, so those segments were excluded. In the study, 150 to 200 TCR beta chains were listed as associated with cytomegalovirus. Over 15 rarely observed V segments, including chromosome 9 orphons, were excluded from the earlier analysis of almost 600 of the donors because counts were too low. In an earlier analysis of approximately 600 of the donors, most TCR beta V segments were observed in productive rearrangements about 87% or about 30% of the time, broadly matching IMGT annotations. According to the authors, the approach could potentially be generalized to other disease states and immunological phenotypes. In a later analysis, HLA-associated TCR beta chains showed more clonal expansion and lower generation probabilities than non-associated chains that were equally common. Roughly uniform sequencing depth across donors was assumed in presence/absence analyses, although this assumption may not hold. Most TCR sequences were seen in very few donors, while some public TCRs were found in many individuals. A further reported finding was that TCR beta sequences accurately predicted the HLA-A and HLA-B alleles for most subjects in the first cohort. In vitro tests confirmed that a few of the cytomegalovirus-associated TCR beta chains recognize cytomegalovirus antigens. In a later analysis, most CMV-associated TCR beta chains were found to appear HLA-restricted, with HLA associations seemingly driven largely by CMV exposure. Linkage disequilibrium might explain the correlated functional status among segregating V segments, but an unknown experimental factor could not be ruled out. The cohort was sequenced for TCR beta chains only, and without alpha or paired-chain data the features that could be detected were limited. When HLA alleles, especially DR and DQ, strongly co-occurred, attributing TCR associations to individual alleles was difficult. In both the original and validation cohorts, the classifier was reported to diagnose cytomegalovirus status with high specificity and sensitivity.

The material sequenced was PBMCs. The sequence came from a young man in good health and CMV-seronegative. The sequence joins TRBV2 to TRBJ2-2; the D gene is possibly TRBD2, with 5 bases matching. The CDR3 corresponds to CASSLDSPTGELFF. In nucleotide form, the sequence is TGTGCCAGCAGCTTGGACTCGCCCACCGGGGAGCTGTTTTTT.